One and the same sample provided the 8 T cell receptor beta chains below, sequenced in a study of beta chain features in type 1 diabetes. As every portion of the isolated RNA was reverse transcribed, the sequencing read expressed TCRB transcripts. Sequencing used immunoSEQ multiplex PCR; TCRdb keeps in-frame clones, though not all of them. The table has some 500,000 clones, approximately 10% seen once. The sequenced sample was naive CD4+ T cells from blood. The receptors derive from a woman aged 18-35 years in good health.

This clone was detected only a few times. The V gene is TRBV18, the J gene TRBJ2-1, with D unclear. The germline V gene has CDR1 KGHSH and CDR2 LQKENI. The CDR3 contains 15 residues. The germline V and J ends were trimmed by 3 bases and 3 bases, with 12 bases remaining between them. The CDR3, as DNA: TGTGCCAGCTCACCTACCGGGTCCCGCTACAATGAGCAGTTCTTC. Amino acid sequence: CASSPTGSRYNEQFF.

This clone was observed a few times. Germline is not matched at one junction end, which may reflect a read error. CDR3 sequence: CASSASGTEIF. Here the CDR3 DNA reads TGTGCCAGCAGTGCTTCCGGGACCGAGATCTTC. This chain connects TRBV6-1 to TRBJ2-1; tentatively, D is TRBD1 or TRBD2 (5 bases each). The CDR3 loop spans 11 amino acids. In germline, CDR1 is MNHNS, CDR2 SASEGT.

This clone was recorded many times. This chain uses TRBV14 with TRBJ2-1; TRBD2 matches 8 bases. Germline lookup yields CDR1 SGHDN and CDR2 FVKESK. CDR3 length: 15 amino acids. Trimming cost V 3 bases and J 8 bases; bases outside gene matches: 9. This chain's CDR3 is CASSQERELSDEQFF. The CDR3 DNA is TGTGCCAGCAGCCAGGAGCGGGAGCTCAGCGATGAGCAGTTCTTC.

This clone was counted only a few times. The rearrangement uses TRBV4-2 and TRBJ2-3; 11 nucleotides agree with TRBD2. The V segment lost 1 base and the J segment 5 bases; nucleotides outside the gene matches: 2. Germline V lookup: CDR1 LGHNA, CDR2 YNFKEQ. This CDR3 region has 15 residues. The CDR3 coding sequence is TGTGCCAGCAGCCAAGTGCTAGCGGGGGGAGATACGCAGTATTTT. It specifies CASSQVLAGGDTQYF.

The rearrangement uses TRBV7-9 and TRBJ2-5; 7 bases align to TRBD2. Looked up from germline, CDR1 is SEHNR and CDR2 is FQNEAQ (reference sequence). This CDR3 has 15 residues. Germline trimming cut 5 bases from V and 2 bases from J; bases unmatched to any gene: 8. The CDR3 is CASSPGGGTQETQYF. CDR3 coding DNA: TGTGCCAGCAGCCCGGGGGGTGGCACACAAGAGACCCAGTACTTC.

This clone has just a few counts. The chain is built from TRBV7-9 and TRBJ1-1, with D uncertain. CDR3 length: 13 residues. V lost 5 bases, J lost 0 bases, and 7 bases lay in between. Germline V gene lookup returns CDR1 SEHNR and CDR2 FQNEAQ (reference sequence). The CDR3 coding sequence is TGTGCCAGCAGCACCGACATGAACACTGAAGCTTTCTTT. Translation: CASSTDMNTEAFF.

There are a few counts of this clone. The chain employs TRBV7-9 and TRBJ2-2; D remains unclear. CDR1 is SEHNR and CDR2 is FQNEAQ in the germline V gene (reference sequence). The CDR3 is 15 residues long. The ends were cut back, 0 bases at V and 2 bases at J, with 7 bases in the middle. This CDR3 reads CASSLATLNTGELFF. CDR3 sequence (DNA): TGTGCCAGCAGCTTAGCGACTCTCAACACCGGGGAGCTGTTTTTT. Variable domain in full (rest from reference TRBV7-9 and TRBJ2-2): DTGVSQNPRHKITKRGQNVTFRCDPISEHNRLYWYRQTLGQGPEFLTYFQNEAQLEKSRLLSDRFSAERPKGSFSTLEIQRTEQGDSAMYLCASSLATLNTGELFFGEGSRLTVL.

The gene calls are TRBV2 and TRBJ1-1; unclear D gene. The CDR3 length is 13 residues. V lost 4 bases, J lost 4 bases, and 10 bases lay in between. CDR1 is SNHLY, CDR2 FYNNEI, per germline. In DNA, the CDR3 is TGTGCCAGCAGTGCCGAGGTCGGCACTGAAGCTTTCTTT. Translation: CASSAEVGTEAFF. Looking up the rest from reference TRBV2 and TRBJ1-1 gives the full variable domain: EPEVTQTPSHQVTQMGQEVILRCVPISNHLYFYWYRQILGQKVEFLVSFYNNEISEKSEIFDDQFSVERPDGSNFTLKIRSTKLEDSAMYFCASSAEVGTEAFFGQGTRLTVV.